The rows below give T cell receptor beta chains drawn from one sample of a study of blood T cell repertoires in COVID-19. Produced via immunoSEQ multiplex PCR; TCRdb's table is partial and in-frame only. The sample comprises about 40,000 clones, 75% to 90% of which are singletons, and 0.3% to 0.45% rests with the top ten. The sample comprised peripheral blood. The receptors come from a human donor in a cohort sampled during active COVID-19. Each CDR3 is given with its conserved first and last residue. A D gene is named only where the DNA matches it firmly. Clone size is stated in some rows and not others, as once, few, many or a class when expanded.

CDR3aa,CDR3nt,j_gene,len,v_gene,d_gene,abundance
CATSGRTGAVEKLFF,TGTGCCACCAGCGGCCGGACAGGGGCTGTCGAAAAACTGTTTTTT,TRBJ1-4,15,TRBV15,TRBD1,.
CASSLGWGQGGHEQYF,TGCGCCAGCAGCTTGGGGTGGGGACAGGGAGGCCACGAGCAGTACTTC,TRBJ2-7,16,TRBV5-1,TRBD1,once
CASMRGPGYGYTF,TGTGCCAGCATGAGAGGGCCTGGCTATGGCTACACCTTC,TRBJ1-2,13,TRBV12-3/TRBV12-4,.,once
CATQFRTGDGYTF,TGTGCCACCCAGTTCCGGACAGGGGATGGCTACACCTTC,TRBJ1-2,13,TRBV10-3,TRBD1,.
CASSLVSDSYEQYF,TGTGCCAGCAGCTTAGTTTCGGACAGCTACGAGCAGTACTTC,TRBJ2-7,14,TRBV7-2,.,.
CASSRQDSYEQYF,TGTGCCAGCTCAAGACAGGACTCCTACGAGCAGTACTTC,TRBJ2-7,13,TRBV27,.,.
CASRRTGGTEAFF,TGTGCCAGCAGACGGACAGGGGGCACTGAAGCTTTCTTT,TRBJ1-1,13,TRBV12-3/TRBV12-4,TRBD1,.
CASSLSPERGQYF,TGTGCCAGCAGCTTAAGTCCAGAGCGTGGGCAGTACTTC,TRBJ2-7,13,TRBV7-2,.,.
CASSTSGRSNTEAFF,TGTGCCAGTAGTACCTCAGGGAGGTCGAACACTGAAGCTTTCTTT,TRBJ1-1,15,TRBV19,.,.
CASQFGQDTEAFF,TGTGCCAGCCAATTCGGACAAGACACTGAAGCTTTCTTT,TRBJ1-1,13,TRBV6-5,.,.
CASSSFGGSGNTIYF,TGTGCCAGCTCCTCCTTCGGGGGTTCTGGAAACACCATATATTTT,TRBJ1-3,15,TRBV7-2,.,.
CASSGGQGSVAFF,TGTGCCAGCAGTGGGGGACAGGGGAGTGTAGCTTTCTTT,TRBJ1-1,13,TRBV27,TRBD1,.
CASRGARDSPLHF,TGTGCCAGCAGGGGAGCGCGGGATTCACCCCTCCACTTT,TRBJ1-6,13,TRBV2,.,.